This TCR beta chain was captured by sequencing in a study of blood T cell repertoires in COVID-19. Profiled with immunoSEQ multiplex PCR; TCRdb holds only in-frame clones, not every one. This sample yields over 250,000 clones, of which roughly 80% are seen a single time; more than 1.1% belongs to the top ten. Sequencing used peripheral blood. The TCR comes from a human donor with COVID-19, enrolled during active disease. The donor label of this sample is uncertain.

The CDR3 region is CASQSGLGTGQETQYF. Written as DNA, the CDR3 is TGCGCCAGCCAAAGCGGGCTTGGGACGGGTCAAGAGACCCAGTACTTC. The V gene is TRBV5-1, the J gene TRBJ2-5; D may be TRBD2 (6 bases). In germline, CDR1 is SGHRS, CDR2 YFSETQ. The CDR3 is 16 residues long. The V end lost 7 bases, the J end lost 2 bases, and 21 bases lay between the germline ends.